A selection of T cell receptor beta chains follows, all from one sample in a study of blood T cell repertoires in COVID-19. Only in-frame clones appear in the TCRdb table, and some are missing; sequencing was by immunoSEQ multiplex PCR. Of roughly 200,000 clones in the sample, about 75% were seen once. The sample taken for sequencing was peripheral blood. These receptors were taken from a woman aged 45-59 years with active or convalescent COVID-19. CDR3s include the opening cysteine and the closing phenylalanine or tryptophan. A D gene is named only where the DNA matches it firmly. Clone size is stated in some rows and not others, as once, few, many or a class when expanded.

J gene | CDR3 length | D gene | clone size | V gene | CDR3 DNA | CDR3 protein
TRBJ1-6 | 13 | NA | once | TRBV9 | TGTGCCAGCACCGAGGGAGAAGGCTCACCCCTCCACTTT | CASTEGEGSPLHF
TRBJ1-4 | 15 | TRBD1 | NA | TRBV5-1 | TGCGCCAGCAGCTCGCGACTGGGACAGGGGGTTGAACTGTTTTTT | CASSSRLGQGVELFF
TRBJ1-2 | 14 | TRBD1 | NA | TRBV19 | TGTGCCAGTAGCCCCTCCCGACAGGGGGGTGGCTACACCTTC | CASSPSRQGGGYTF
TRBJ1-2 | 12 | TRBD1 | NA | TRBV29-1 | TGCAGTGCACAGGGGGCCGGCTATGGCTACACCTTC | CSAQGAGYGYTF
TRBJ1-2 | 14 | NA | NA | TRBV6-5 | TGCGCCAGCAGTTACTCGATGGGGAGTTATGGCTACACCTTC | CASSYSMGSYGYTF
TRBJ2-7 | 15 | TRBD1 | NA | TRBV9 | TGTGCCAGCAGTATAGGACAGGATAACCGTTACGAGCAGTACTTC | CASSIGQDNRYEQYF
TRBJ2-1 | 14 | TRBD2 | NA | TRBV24-1 | TGTGCCACCGGGACTAGCGGGAGAGGGAGGAGGAGGTTCTTC | CATGTSGRGRRRFF
TRBJ1-2 | 14 | NA | NA | TRBV18 | TGTGCCAGCTCACCACAGGGGGATAACTATGGCTACACCTTC | CASSPQGDNYGYTF
TRBJ1-1 | 19 | TRBD1 | NA | TRBV7-9 | TGTGCCAGCAGCTTAATGTTCACAGGGGGTCCGGGCAGGAGCACTGAAGCTTTCTTT | CASSLMFTGGPGRSTEAFF
TRBJ1-2 | 17 | NA | few | TRBV19 | TGTGCCAGTAGTATCCCCTCGGGAGGGGTTGCTAACTATGGCTACACCTTC | CASSIPSGGVANYGYTF
TRBJ1-1 | 15 | NA | once | TRBV5-1 | TGCGCCAGCAGCTTCAACACGGGGGGGAACACTGAAGCTTTCTTT | CASSFNTGGNTEAFF
TRBJ2-5 | 13 | TRBD1 | NA | TRBV2 | TGTGCCACCGACAGGGGCCCCCAAGAGACCCAGTACTTC | CATDRGPQETQYF
TRBJ2-3 | 16 | NA | NA | TRBV3-1/TRBV3-2 | TGTGCCAGCAGCCAAGGGACTGTATATGGGACAGATACGCAGTATTTT | CASSQGTVYGTDTQYF
TRBJ1-3 | 15 | NA | NA | TRBV28 | TGTGCCAGCAGCACCGGGACACCCTCTGGAAACACCATATATTTT | CASSTGTPSGNTIYF
TRBJ2-1 | 16 | NA | NA | TRBV7-3 | TGTGCCAGCAGCTCGATGGTTGCGGCGACCTACAATGAGCAGTTCTTC | CASSSMVAATYNEQFF
TRBJ1-2 | 14 | TRBD1 | NA | TRBV19 | TGTGCCAGTAGTACCGACAGGGTATATTATGGCTACACCTTC | CASSTDRVYYGYTF
TRBJ2-1 | 13 | NA | NA | TRBV7-2 | TGTGCCAGCAGCTCCGGGACTCATAATGAGCAGTTCTTC | CASSSGTHNEQFF
TRBJ2-7 | 17 | NA | NA | TRBV6-2/TRBV6-3 | TGTGCCAGCAGTTACCGAGGCAGGGAGGTCCGTCGGTACGAGCAGTACTTC | CASSYRGREVRRYEQYF
TRBJ1-5 | 12 | NA | NA | TRBV27 | TGTGCCAGCAGTTTATGGGGCCAGCCCCAGCATTTT | CASSLWGQPQHF
TRBJ2-7 | 14 | TRBD2 | NA | TRBV6-1 | TGTGCCAGCAGTGAATTAGCGGGACCATACGAGCAGTACTTC | CASSELAGPYEQYF
TRBJ1-1 | 13 | NA | NA | TRBV3-1/TRBV3-2 | TGTGCCAGCAGCCAGTCGGGGAACACTGAAGCTTTCTTT | CASSQSGNTEAFF
TRBJ2-5 | 13 | NA | once | TRBV2 | TGTGCCAGCAGTGGGGACAAACAAGAGACCCAGTACTTC | CASSGDKQETQYF
TRBJ1-4 | 14 | NA | NA | TRBV21-1 | TGTGCCAGCAGGTCATACTTGCGGAGGGAAAAACTGTTTTTT | CASRSYLRREKLFF
TRBJ2-3 | 16 | TRBD2 | few | TRBV10-3 | TGTGCCATCGGGGCAGGAGCGGGGGGCCTCACAGATACGCAGTATTTT | CAIGAGAGGLTDTQYF
TRBJ2-2 | 15 | TRBD1 | NA | TRBV19 | TGTGCCAGTAACGCCGGGACAGCGAACACCGGGGAGCTGTTTTTT | CASNAGTANTGELFF
TRBJ1-2 | 13 | TRBD1 | NA | TRBV24-1 | TGTGCCACCAGCGATACAGGGGGGTTTGGCTACACCTTC | CATSDTGGFGYTF
TRBJ2-7 | 14 | NA | NA | TRBV5-1 | TGCGCCAGCAGCGCACGTGGACAGTCCTACGAGCAGTACTTC | CASSARGQSYEQYF
TRBJ2-7 | 14 | TRBD2 | NA | TRBV7-9 | TGTGCCAGCAGCTTCACCAGCGGGATTTTGGAGCAGTACTTC | CASSFTSGILEQYF
TRBJ2-1 | 13 | NA | few | TRBV5-1 | TGCGCCAGCAGCCAAGACAGCTACAATGAGCAGTTCTTC | CASSQDSYNEQFF
TRBJ2-7 | 18 | TRBD2 | NA | TRBV28 | TGTGCCAGCAGTCCTATAAGGGGGACTAGCGGGAGGCCGGGCGAGCAGTACTTC | CASSPIRGTSGRPGEQYF
TRBJ1-5 | 14 | TRBD1 | NA | TRBV18 | TGTGCCAGCTCACCCGGACAGGGGGATCAGCCCCAGCATTTT | CASSPGQGDQPQHF
TRBJ1-1 | 13 | NA | NA | TRBV7-2 | TGTGCCAGCAGCAACACACCGAACACTGAAGCTTTCTTT | CASSNTPNTEAFF
TRBJ2-5 | 16 | NA | once | TRBV5-6 | TGTGCCAGCAGCAGGGTGGACAGTAAGCCGCAAGAGACCCAGTACTTC | CASSRVDSKPQETQYF
TRBJ1-1 | 13 | NA | few | TRBV29-1 | TGCAGCGCTTCCGAAGGGGGGGACACTGAAGCTTTCTTT | CSASEGGDTEAFF
TRBJ1-6 | 14 | NA | NA | TRBV5-1 | TGCGCCAGCAGCTTGTTGGAGGGCAGTTCACCCCTCCACTTT | CASSLLEGSSPLHF
TRBJ1-2 | 13 | TRBD1 | NA | TRBV30 | TGTGCCTGGTGGGGACAGGGTGTTAGTAGCTACACCTTC | CAWWGQGVSSYTF
TRBJ2-1 | 14 | TRBD2 | medium-sized | TRBV29-1 | TGCAGCGTCCAAGTGCGCGGGAGGTCCAATGAGCAGTTCTTC | CSVQVRGRSNEQFF
TRBJ2-3 | 17 | TRBD2 | once | TRBV7-9 | TGTGCCAGCAGCCCCGGGCTAGCGGGGTCGCGGACAGATACGCAGTATTTT | CASSPGLAGSRTDTQYF
TRBJ1-4 | 15 | NA | NA | TRBV6-2/TRBV6-3 | TGTGCCAGCAGTTACTCTAGTGCAACTAATGAAAAACTGTTTTTT | CASSYSSATNEKLFF
TRBJ1-5 | 14 | NA | NA | TRBV6-2/TRBV6-3 | TGTGCCAGCAGTTCGACGGTGACTAATCAGCCCCAGCATTTT | CASSSTVTNQPQHF